The T cell receptor (beta chain) described here comes from a study of shared clonotypes between healthy human individuals. Healthy adults negative for HIV, lacking recent acute infections or vaccinations, served as donors. There are 15 residues in the CDR3. The germline V gene encodes CDR1 LNHNV and CDR2 YYDKDF (reference sequence). Trimming shortened V by 0 bases and J by 1 base, and 10 bases separated the two germline ends. Execution of the assay was at deep level. Template amounts of roughly 0.3 ug DNA, some 30,000 T cell genomes, were employed in unsorted PBMC replicate PCRs. In the study's own analysis: Filtering differed because ImmunoSEQ produced junction-only sequences that carried no quality scores. The assay was immunoSEQ multiplex PCR, and TCRdb's table has in-frame clones only and misses some. The V and J calls and the clone size are those of that table, but D and trimming were determined from the DNA. The data contain fewer than 700,000 clones, roughly four fifths of them seen just once; the ten biggest clones take up about 12%.

The origin of this receptor is a woman aged 40 to 55 in good health. Some clones in this sample may be carry-over from other donors' samples. The chain uses TRBV15 and TRBJ2-7; D is tentatively TRBD1 or TRBD2 (5 bases each). Source material: PBMCs. The CDR3 region has the DNA TGTGCCACCAGCAGAGAACTGGGGGATTCCTACGAGCAGTACTTC. It yields the protein CATSRELGDSYEQYF.